Listed below are T cell receptor beta chains from one sample, sequenced in a study of cytomegalovirus exposure and HLA in healthy donors. The data were produced by immunoSEQ multiplex PCR, yet TCRdb's version contains in-frame clones alone and is incomplete. The table includes around 130,000 clones, approximately 80% detected once. Sequencing was done on a sample of PBMCs. The receptors come from a woman in her late teens or twenties in good health and CMV-seropositive. Each CDR3 is given with its conserved first and last residue. D genes are given only for firm matches. Only part of the rows carry a size: once, few, many, or a class if the clone is expanded.

TRBV6-1	TRBJ2-1	.	.	CASSESSTAGKDEQFF	TGTGCCAGCAGTGAGAGTAGTACAGCCGGGAAGGATGAGCAGTTCTTC
TRBV7-8	TRBJ2-7	once	.	CASSHSTGIPAYEQYF	TGTGCCAGCAGTCACTCCACAGGGATTCCGGCCTACGAGCAGTACTTC
TRBV7-9	TRBJ2-3	.	TRBD2	CASSPRGGWARGTDTQYF	TGTGCCAGCAGCCCCCGGGGGGGGTGGGCTCGCGGCACAGATACGCAGTATTTT
TRBV6-1	TRBJ2-7	.	TRBD1	CASTGWAGGGYEQYF	TGTGCCAGCACCGGATGGGCAGGGGGCGGCTACGAGCAGTACTTC
TRBV5-1	TRBJ1-1	.	.	CASSPEARYPEAFF	TGCGCCAGCAGCCCGGAGGCGAGGTACCCTGAAGCTTTCTTT
TRBV28	TRBJ2-7	.	.	CASSLISSQGEQYF	TGTGCCAGCAGTTTGATCTCTAGTCAGGGCGAGCAGTACTTC
TRBV27	TRBJ2-7	.	TRBD2	CASSFYGGAYEQYF	TGTGCCAGCAGTTTTTATGGGGGGGCCTACGAGCAGTACTTC
TRBV27	TRBJ2-3	.	.	CASSSGSTDTQYF	TGTGCCAGCAGTTCGGGTAGCACAGATACGCAGTATTTT
TRBV10-3	TRBJ2-7	.	TRBD1	CAISPGGSEQYF	TGTGCCATCAGTCCAGGGGGCTCCGAGCAGTACTTC
TRBV30	TRBJ1-5	.	.	CAWSGGEGDQPQHF	TGTGCCTGGAGCGGAGGGGAAGGAGATCAGCCCCAGCATTTT
TRBV9	TRBJ2-3	.	.	CASSPLAADTQYF	TGTGCCAGCAGCCCTCTGGCGGCAGATACGCAGTATTTT
TRBV11-1	TRBJ2-7	.	.	CASSISEDEQYF	TGTGCCAGCAGCATAAGTGAGGACGAGCAGTACTTC
TRBV5-1	TRBJ1-5	.	TRBD1	CASSPGTGDQPQHF	TGCGCCAGCAGCCCCGGGACAGGGGATCAGCCCCAGCATTTT
TRBV5-4	TRBJ2-2	few	.	CASSKSAGNTGELFF	TGTGCCAGCAGCAAAAGCGCTGGGAACACCGGGGAGCTGTTTTTT
TRBV27	TRBJ2-1	few	TRBD1	CASRTGQGGVEQFF	TGTGCCAGCAGGACGGGACAGGGGGGCGTTGAGCAGTTCTTC
TRBV19	TRBJ1-1	.	.	CASSEPGSPNTEAFF	TGTGCCAGTAGTGAACCCGGGAGTCCGAACACTGAAGCTTTCTTT
TRBV4-1	TRBJ2-1	.	.	CASSQGTIIGVGSYNEQFF	TGCGCCAGCAGCCAAGGTACAATAATCGGAGTTGGCTCCTACAATGAGCAGTTCTTC
TRBV20-1	TRBJ2-7	once	.	CSASVASEQYF	TGCAGTGCTAGTGTAGCGAGCGAGCAGTACTTC
TRBV10-3	TRBJ2-2	few	TRBD2	CAITTSGGDTGELFF	TGTGCCATCACCACTAGCGGGGGGGACACCGGGGAGCTGTTTTTT
TRBV12-5	TRBJ1-6	once	TRBD1	CASGLAGGNSPLHF	TGTGCTAGTGGTTTGGCAGGGGGTAATTCACCCCTCCACTTT
TRBV7-2	TRBJ1-5	.	TRBD1	CASSFLQGGNQPQHF	TGTGCCAGCAGCTTCCTACAGGGGGGAAATCAGCCCCAGCATTTT
TRBV6-6	TRBJ1-2	few	.	CASSSDGIYGYTF	TGTGCCAGCAGTTCCGACGGGATCTATGGCTACACCTTC
TRBV28	TRBJ1-1	.	.	CASVAPGWTEAFF	TGTGCCAGCGTAGCCCCGGGTTGGACTGAAGCTTTCTTT
TRBV5-4	TRBJ2-7	.	.	CASSREVTDEQYF	TGTGCCAGCAGCCGAGAGGTGACGGACGAGCAGTACTTC
TRBV25-1	TRBJ1-2	.	TRBD1	CASSGADRGNNYGYTF	TGTGCCAGCAGTGGGGCAGACAGGGGGAATAACTATGGCTACACCTTC
TRBV10-3	TRBJ2-7	.	.	CAISGRGAGEQYF	TGTGCCATCAGTGGGAGGGGCGCGGGCGAGCAGTACTTC
TRBV5-8	TRBJ2-3	.	.	CASSPEVDPSTDTQYF	TGTGCCAGCAGCCCGGAGGTGGACCCGAGCACAGATACGCAGTATTTT
TRBV5-5	TRBJ2-7	.	TRBD2	CASSGGLAGVGEQYF	TGTGCCAGCAGCGGGGGACTAGCGGGGGTGGGGGAGCAGTACTTC
TRBV29-1	TRBJ1-5	.	.	CSVEEGLGQPQHF	TGCAGCGTTGAGGAGGGCTTGGGTCAGCCCCAGCATTTT
TRBV5-4	TRBJ2-7	.	.	CASSLDGQYEQYF	TGTGCCAGCAGCCTCGATGGACAGTACGAGCAGTACTTC
TRBV11-2	TRBJ1-5	.	.	CASSQGSYAGQPQHF	TGTGCCAGCAGCCAAGGGTCTTACGCGGGGCAGCCCCAGCATTTT
TRBV6-5	TRBJ1-4	once	.	CASRAAGEKLFF	TGTGCCAGCAGGGCCGCGGGTGAAAAACTGTTTTTT
TRBV19	TRBJ2-7	once	TRBD2	CASSIAGGSYEQYF	TGTGCCAGTAGTATTGCGGGGGGCTCCTACGAGCAGTACTTC
TRBV7-2	TRBJ2-5	.	.	CASSLGASGETQYF	TGTGCCAGCAGCTTAGGAGCCTCGGGGGAGACCCAGTACTTC
TRBV7-9	TRBJ2-1	.	.	CASSRYGKAGEQFF	TGTGCCAGCAGCCGATATGGGAAGGCGGGTGAGCAGTTCTTC
TRBV25-1	TRBJ1-1	.	.	CASSESNGDTEAFF	TGTGCCAGCAGTGAAAGTAACGGGGACACTGAAGCTTTCTTT
TRBV28	TRBJ1-1	.	TRBD1	CASSPTDREEAFF	TGTGCCAGCAGTCCTACTGACAGGGAGGAAGCTTTCTTT
TRBV20-1	TRBJ2-1	.	.	CSATGDEQFF	TGCAGTGCTACCGGGGATGAGCAGTTCTTC
TRBV6-1	TRBJ1-1	.	.	CASSEGQLHTEAFF	TGTGCCAGCAGTGAAGGACAGCTCCATACTGAAGCTTTCTTT
TRBV7-6	TRBJ2-7	few	.	CASSLEAGPYEQYF	TGTGCCAGCAGCTTAGAGGCAGGGCCCTACGAGCAGTACTTC
TRBV12-2	TRBJ1-2	.	.	CANRLAPGTGGYYGYTF	TGTGCAAATCGCTTAGCCCCCGGGACAGGGGGCTACTATGGCTACACCTTC
TRBV6-6	TRBJ1-2	.	.	CASLPRRSFISGYTF	TGTGCCAGCCTTCCTAGGCGGTCCTTTATCAGCGGCTACACCTTC